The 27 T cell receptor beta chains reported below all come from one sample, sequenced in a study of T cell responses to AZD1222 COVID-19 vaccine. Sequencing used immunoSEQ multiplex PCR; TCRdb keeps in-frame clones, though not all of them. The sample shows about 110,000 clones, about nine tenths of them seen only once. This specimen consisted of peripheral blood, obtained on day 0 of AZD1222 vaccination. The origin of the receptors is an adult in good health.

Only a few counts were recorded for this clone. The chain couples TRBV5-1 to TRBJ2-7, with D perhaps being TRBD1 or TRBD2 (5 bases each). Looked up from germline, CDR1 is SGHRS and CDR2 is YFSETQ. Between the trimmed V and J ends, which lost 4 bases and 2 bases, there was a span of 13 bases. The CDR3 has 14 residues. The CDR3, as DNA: TGCGCCAGCAGCGCCACCGGGACCGCCTACGAGCAGTACTTC. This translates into CASSATGTAYEQYF.

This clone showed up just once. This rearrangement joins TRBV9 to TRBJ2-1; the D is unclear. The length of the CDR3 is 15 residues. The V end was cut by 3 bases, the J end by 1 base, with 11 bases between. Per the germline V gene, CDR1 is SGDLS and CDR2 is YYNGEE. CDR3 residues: CASSEGLGSYNEQFF. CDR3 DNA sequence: TGTGCCAGCAGCGAGGGCCTAGGATCCTACAATGAGCAGTTCTTC.

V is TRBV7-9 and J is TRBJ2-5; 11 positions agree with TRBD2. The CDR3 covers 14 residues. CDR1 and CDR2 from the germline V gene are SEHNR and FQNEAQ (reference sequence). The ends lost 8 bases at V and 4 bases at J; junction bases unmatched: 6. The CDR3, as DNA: TGTGCCAGCTCAGGTAGCGGGAGGGGAGAGACCCAGTACTTC. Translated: CASSGSGRGETQYF.

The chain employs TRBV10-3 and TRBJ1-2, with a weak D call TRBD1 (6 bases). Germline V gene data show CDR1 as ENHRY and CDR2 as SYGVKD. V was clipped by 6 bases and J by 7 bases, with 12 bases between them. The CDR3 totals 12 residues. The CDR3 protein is CAIRDSGGGYTF. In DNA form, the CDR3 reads TGTGCCATCAGGGACAGTGGGGGTGGCTACACCTTC.

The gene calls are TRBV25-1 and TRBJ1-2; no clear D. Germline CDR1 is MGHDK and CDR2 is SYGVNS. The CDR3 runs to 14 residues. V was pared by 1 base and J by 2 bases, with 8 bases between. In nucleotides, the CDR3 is TGTGCCAGCAGTGAATCTGGGCGGAACTATGGCTACACCTTC. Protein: CASSESGRNYGYTF.

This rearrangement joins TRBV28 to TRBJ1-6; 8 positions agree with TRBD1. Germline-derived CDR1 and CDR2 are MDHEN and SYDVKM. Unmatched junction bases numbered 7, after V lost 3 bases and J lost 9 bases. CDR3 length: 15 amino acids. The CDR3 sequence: CASSLTGVGTSPLHF. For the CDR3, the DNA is TGTGCCAGCAGTTTGACAGGGGTCGGAACTTCACCCCTCCACTTT.

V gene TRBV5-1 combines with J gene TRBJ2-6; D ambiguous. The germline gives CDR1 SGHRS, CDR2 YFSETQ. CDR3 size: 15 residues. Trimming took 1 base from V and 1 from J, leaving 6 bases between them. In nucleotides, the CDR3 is TGCGCCAGCAGCTTGTTTGGTTCTGGGGCCAACGTCCTGACTTTC. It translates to CASSLFGSGANVLTF.

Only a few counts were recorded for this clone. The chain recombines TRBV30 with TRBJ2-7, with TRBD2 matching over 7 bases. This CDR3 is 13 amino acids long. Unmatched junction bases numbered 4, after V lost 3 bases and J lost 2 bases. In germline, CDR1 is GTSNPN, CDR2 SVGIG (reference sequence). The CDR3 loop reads CAWRPGRTYEQYF. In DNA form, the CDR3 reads TGTGCCTGGAGACCCGGGAGGACCTACGAGCAGTACTTC.

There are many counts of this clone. CDR3 residues: CASSFMRVNTEAFF. The CDR3 coding sequence is TGTGCCAGCAGCTTTATGAGGGTGAACACTGAAGCTTTCTTT. The chain is built from TRBV7-2 and TRBJ1-1; D is ambiguous. The CDR3 covers 14 residues. The germline V gene has CDR1 SGHTA and CDR2 FQGNSA. Trimming took 3 bases from V and 0 from J, leaving 8 bases between them. Combining the CDR3 with reference TRBV7-2 and TRBJ1-1 gives the whole variable domain GAGVSQSPSNKVTEKGKDVELRCDPISGHTALYWYRQSLGQGLEFLIYFQGNSAPDKSGLPSDRFSAERTGGSVSTLTIQRTQQEDSAVYLCASSFMRVNTEAFFGQGTRLTVV.

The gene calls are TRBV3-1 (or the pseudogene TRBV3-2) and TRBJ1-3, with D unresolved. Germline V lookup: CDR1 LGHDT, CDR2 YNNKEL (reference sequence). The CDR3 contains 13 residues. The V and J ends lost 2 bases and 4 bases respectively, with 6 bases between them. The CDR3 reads CASSQRGGNTIYF. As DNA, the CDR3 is TGTGCCAGCAGCCAACGAGGAGGAAACACCATATATTTT.

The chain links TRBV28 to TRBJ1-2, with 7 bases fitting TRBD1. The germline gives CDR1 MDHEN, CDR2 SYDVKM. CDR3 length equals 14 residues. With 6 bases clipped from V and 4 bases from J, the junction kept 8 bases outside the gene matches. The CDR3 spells CASSPGGPVYGYTF. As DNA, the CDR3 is TGTGCCAGCAGCCCAGGGGGGCCAGTCTATGGCTACACCTTC.

CDR3 amino acids: CASSLWEGGNTIYF. In DNA form, the CDR3 reads TGTGCCAGCAGCTTGTGGGAGGGTGGAAACACCATATATTTT. The gene calls are TRBV5-5 and TRBJ1-3; D is undetermined. Germline V lookup: CDR1 SGHKS, CDR2 YYEKEE (reference sequence). The CDR3 spans 14 residues. V shed 1 base and J shed 3 bases, with 8 bases lying between them.

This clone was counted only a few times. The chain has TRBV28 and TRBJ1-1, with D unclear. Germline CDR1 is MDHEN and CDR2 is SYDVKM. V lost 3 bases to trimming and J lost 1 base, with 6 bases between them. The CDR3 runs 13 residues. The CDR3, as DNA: TGTGCCAGCAGTTTCGACGGGAACACTGAAGCTTTCTTT. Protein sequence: CASSFDGNTEAFF.

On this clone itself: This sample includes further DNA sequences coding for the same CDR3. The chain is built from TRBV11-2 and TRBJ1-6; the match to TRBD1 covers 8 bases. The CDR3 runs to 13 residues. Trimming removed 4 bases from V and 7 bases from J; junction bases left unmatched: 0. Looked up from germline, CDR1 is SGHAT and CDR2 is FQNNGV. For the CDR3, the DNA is TGTGCCAGCAGCTGGGACAGGAATTCACCCCTCCACTTT. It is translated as CASSWDRNSPLHF.

This CDR3 is CASSEETSGGVGETQYF. CDR3 DNA sequence: TGTGCCAGCAGTGAGGAAACTAGCGGGGGGGTTGGAGAGACCCAGTACTTC. The chain joins TRBV2 to TRBJ2-5; TRBD2 agrees at 13 bases. Unmatched junction bases numbered 8, after V lost 3 bases and J lost 4 bases. This CDR3 is built from 17 residues. The V gene's germline CDR1 is SNHLY and CDR2 FYNNEI.

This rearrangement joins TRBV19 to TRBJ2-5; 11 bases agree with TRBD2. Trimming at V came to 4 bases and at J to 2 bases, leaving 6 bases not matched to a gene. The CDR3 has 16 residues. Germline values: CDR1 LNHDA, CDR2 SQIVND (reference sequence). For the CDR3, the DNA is TGTGCCAGTAGTAGAGATACTAGCGGGGGACAAGAGACCCAGTACTTC. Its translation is CASSRDTSGGQETQYF.

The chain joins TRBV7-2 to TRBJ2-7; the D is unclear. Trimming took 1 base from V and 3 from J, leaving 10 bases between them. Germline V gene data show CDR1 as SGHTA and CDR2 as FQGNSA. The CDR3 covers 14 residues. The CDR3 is CASSLGGQLYEQYF. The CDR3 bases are TGTGCCAGCAGCTTAGGGGGTCAGCTCTACGAGCAGTACTTC.

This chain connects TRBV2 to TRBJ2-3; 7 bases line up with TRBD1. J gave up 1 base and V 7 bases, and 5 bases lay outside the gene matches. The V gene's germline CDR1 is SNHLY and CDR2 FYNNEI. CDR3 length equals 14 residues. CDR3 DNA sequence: TGTGCCAGCACCTGGGGACAGCGCACAGATACGCAGTATTTT. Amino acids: CASTWGQRTDTQYF.

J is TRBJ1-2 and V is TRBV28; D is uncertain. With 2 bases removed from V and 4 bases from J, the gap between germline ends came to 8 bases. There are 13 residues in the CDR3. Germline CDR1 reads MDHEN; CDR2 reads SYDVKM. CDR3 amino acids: CASSLRTVYGYTF. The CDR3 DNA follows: TGTGCCAGCAGTTTAAGGACGGTCTATGGCTACACCTTC.

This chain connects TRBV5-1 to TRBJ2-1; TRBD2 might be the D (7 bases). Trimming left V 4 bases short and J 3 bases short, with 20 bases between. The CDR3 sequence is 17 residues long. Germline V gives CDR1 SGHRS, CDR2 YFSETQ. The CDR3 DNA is TGCGCCAGCAGCCCCCGCCGATGGGGGGGCAACTACAATGAGCAGTTCTTC. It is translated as CASSPRRWGGNYNEQFF.

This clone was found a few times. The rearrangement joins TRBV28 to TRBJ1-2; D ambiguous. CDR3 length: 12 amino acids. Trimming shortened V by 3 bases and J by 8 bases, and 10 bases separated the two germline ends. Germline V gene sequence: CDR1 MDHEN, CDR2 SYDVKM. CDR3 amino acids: CASSFAGKGYTF. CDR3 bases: TGTGCCAGCAGTTTCGCGGGGAAAGGCTACACCTTC.

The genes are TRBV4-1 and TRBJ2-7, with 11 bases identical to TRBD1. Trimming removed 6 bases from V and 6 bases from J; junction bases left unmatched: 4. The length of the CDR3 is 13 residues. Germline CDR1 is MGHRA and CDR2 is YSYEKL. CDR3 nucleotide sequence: TGCGCCAGCAGAGGACAGGGGGCAAGCGAGCAGTACTTC. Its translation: CASRGQGASEQYF.

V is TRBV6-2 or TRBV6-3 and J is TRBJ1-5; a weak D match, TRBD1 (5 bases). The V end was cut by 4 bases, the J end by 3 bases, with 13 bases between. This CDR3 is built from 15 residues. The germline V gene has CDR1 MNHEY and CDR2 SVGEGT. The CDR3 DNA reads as TGTGCCAGCAGTTCCCGGGACGGTCTCAATCAGCCCCAGCATTTT. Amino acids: CASSSRDGLNQPQHF.

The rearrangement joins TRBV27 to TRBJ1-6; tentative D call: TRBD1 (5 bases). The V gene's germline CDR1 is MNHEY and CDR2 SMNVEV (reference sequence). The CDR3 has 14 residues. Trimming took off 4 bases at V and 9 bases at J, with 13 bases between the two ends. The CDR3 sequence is CASSSTAGGSPLHF. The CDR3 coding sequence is TGTGCCAGCAGTTCGACAGCGGGAGGTTCACCCCTCCACTTT.

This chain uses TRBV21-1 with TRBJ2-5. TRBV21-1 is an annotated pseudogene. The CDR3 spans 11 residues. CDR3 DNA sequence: TGTGCCAGCAGCAAAGAGGAGACCCAGTACTTC. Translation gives CASSKEETQYF.

CDR3 region: CAISGSSPRLAGNTYEQYF. DNA of the CDR3: TGTGCCATCAGCGGTTCGTCTCCGCGACTAGCGGGGAACACCTACGAGCAGTACTTC. The chain recombines TRBV10-3 with TRBJ2-7; 11 bases align to TRBD2. CDR3 size: 19 residues. Trimming cost V 6 bases and J 2 bases; bases outside gene matches: 18. CDR1 is ENHRY and CDR2 is SYGVKD in the germline V gene.

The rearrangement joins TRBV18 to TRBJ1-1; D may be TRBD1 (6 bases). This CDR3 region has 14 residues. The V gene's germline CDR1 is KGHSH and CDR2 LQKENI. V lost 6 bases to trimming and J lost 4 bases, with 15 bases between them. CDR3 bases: TGTGCCAGCTCGAGGCCAGGGGACGGCACTGAAGCTTTCTTT. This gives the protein CASSRPGDGTEAFF. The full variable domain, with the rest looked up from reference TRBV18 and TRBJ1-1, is NAGVMQNPRHLVRRRGQEARLRCSPMKGHSHVYWYRQLPEEGLKFMVYLQKENIIDESGMPKERFSAEFPKEGPSILRIQQVVRGDSAAYFCASSRPGDGTEAFFGQGTRLTVV.